In its sample, the clone carrying this T cell receptor (beta chain) was seen many times. Trimming stripped 5 bases from V and 0 bases from J, with 12 bases between. The CDR3 loop spans 15 amino acids. Germline V lookup: CDR1 SGHTA, CDR2 FQGNSA. Synthesis of cDNA used 5'RACE (with 10-nucleotide random UMIs). TCRdb recomputed calls from the 5' RACE reads with MiXCR, one row per CDR3 protein. The sample has about 46,000 distinct CDR3 sequences, approximately 2.8% seen once. The record originates from a study of neurological immune-mediated disorders. The chain couples TRBV7-2 to TRBJ2-3; weak D call: TRBD2 (6 bases). Material: PBMCs. The TCR was taken from a woman between 50 and 59 years old with multiple sclerosis. CDR3 in DNA: TGTGCCAGCAGCCGTAGCGGAACTAGCACAGATACGCAGTATTTT. Translating gives CASSRSGTSTDTQYF.